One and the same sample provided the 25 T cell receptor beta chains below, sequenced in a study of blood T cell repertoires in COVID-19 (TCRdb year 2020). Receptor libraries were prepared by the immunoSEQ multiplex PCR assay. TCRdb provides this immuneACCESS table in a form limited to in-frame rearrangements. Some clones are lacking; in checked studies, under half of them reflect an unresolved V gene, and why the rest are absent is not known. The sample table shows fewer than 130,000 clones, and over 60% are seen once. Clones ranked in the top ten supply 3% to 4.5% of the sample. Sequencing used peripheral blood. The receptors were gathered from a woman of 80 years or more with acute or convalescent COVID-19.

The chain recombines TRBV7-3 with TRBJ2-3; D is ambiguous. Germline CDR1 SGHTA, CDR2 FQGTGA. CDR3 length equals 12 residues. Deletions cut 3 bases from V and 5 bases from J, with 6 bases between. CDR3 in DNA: TGTGCCAGCAGCTTCCGAGGAGATACGCAGTATTTT. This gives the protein CASSFRGDTQYF.

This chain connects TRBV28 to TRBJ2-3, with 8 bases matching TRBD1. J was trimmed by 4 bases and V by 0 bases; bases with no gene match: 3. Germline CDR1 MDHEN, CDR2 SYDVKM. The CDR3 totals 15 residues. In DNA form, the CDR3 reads TGTGCCAGCAGTTTATGGGGACAGGACCCAGATACGCAGTATTTT. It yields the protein CASSLWGQDPDTQYF.

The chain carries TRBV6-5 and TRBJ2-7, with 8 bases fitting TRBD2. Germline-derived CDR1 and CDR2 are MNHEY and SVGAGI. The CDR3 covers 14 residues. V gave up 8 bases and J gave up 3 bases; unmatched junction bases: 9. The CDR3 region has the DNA TGTGCCAGCCGCCGGGGGGGTAGCGGCTACGAGCAGTACTTC. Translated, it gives CASRRGGSGYEQYF.

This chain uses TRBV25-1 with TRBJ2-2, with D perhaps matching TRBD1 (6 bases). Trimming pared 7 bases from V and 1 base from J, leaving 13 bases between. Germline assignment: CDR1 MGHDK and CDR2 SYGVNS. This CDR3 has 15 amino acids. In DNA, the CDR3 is TGTGCCAGCACCCCCAGGGGATTGAACACCGGGGAGCTGTTTTTT. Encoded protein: CASTPRGLNTGELFF.

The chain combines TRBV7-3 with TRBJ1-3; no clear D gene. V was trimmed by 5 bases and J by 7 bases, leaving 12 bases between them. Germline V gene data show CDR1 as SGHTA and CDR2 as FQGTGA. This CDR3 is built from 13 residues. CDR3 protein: CASSHTDGNTIYF. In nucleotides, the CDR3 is TGTGCCAGCAGCCACACCGACGGGAACACCATATATTTT.

In nucleotides, the CDR3 is TGTGCCAGCAGCTTAGCGGACAGGGCTCTTTGGGCCGGGGAGCTGTTTTTT. Its translation: CASSLADRALWAGELFF. V is TRBV11-2 and J is TRBJ2-2, with 8 positions matching TRBD1. In germline, CDR1 is SGHAT, CDR2 FQNNGV. Losses at the gene ends were 1 base for V and 6 bases for J; bases not matched to a gene: 10. The CDR3 runs to 17 residues.

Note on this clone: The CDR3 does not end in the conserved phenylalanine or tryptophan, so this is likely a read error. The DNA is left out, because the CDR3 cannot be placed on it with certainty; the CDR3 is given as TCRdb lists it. The CDR3 sequence is CSAVGGDRGYL. The rearrangement uses TRBV20-1 and TRBJ1-5; the D call in the table, TRBD1, was not verified against the DNA. Germline CDR1 reads DFQATT; CDR2 reads SNEGSKA (reference sequence). The CDR3 region is 11 residues in length, termini included.

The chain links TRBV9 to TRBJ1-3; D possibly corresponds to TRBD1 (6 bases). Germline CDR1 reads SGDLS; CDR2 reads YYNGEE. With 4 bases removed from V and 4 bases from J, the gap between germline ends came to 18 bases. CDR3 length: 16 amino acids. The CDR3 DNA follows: TGTGCCAGCAGCCCATCACGGGCAGGGGCCGGAAACACCATATATTTT. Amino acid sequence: CASSPSRAGAGNTIYF.

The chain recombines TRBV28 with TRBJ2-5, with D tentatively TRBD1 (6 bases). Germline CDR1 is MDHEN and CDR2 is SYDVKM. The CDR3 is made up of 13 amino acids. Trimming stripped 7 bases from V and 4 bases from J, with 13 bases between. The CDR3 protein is CASTVIRGETQYF. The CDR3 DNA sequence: TGTGCCAGCACCGTCATCAGGGGAGAGACCCAGTACTTC. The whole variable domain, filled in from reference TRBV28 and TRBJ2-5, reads DVKVTQSSRYLVKRTGEKVFLECVQDMDHENMFWYRQDPGLGLRLIYFSYDVKMKEKGDIPEGYSVSREKKERFSLILESASTNQTSMYLCASTVIRGETQYFGPGTRLLVL.

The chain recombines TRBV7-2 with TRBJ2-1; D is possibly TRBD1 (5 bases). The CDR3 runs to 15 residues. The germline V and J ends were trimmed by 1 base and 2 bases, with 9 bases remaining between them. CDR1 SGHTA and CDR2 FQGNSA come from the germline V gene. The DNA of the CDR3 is TGTGCCAGCAGCTTAGACTGGGGCCCCTACAATGAGCAGTTCTTC. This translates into CASSLDWGPYNEQFF.

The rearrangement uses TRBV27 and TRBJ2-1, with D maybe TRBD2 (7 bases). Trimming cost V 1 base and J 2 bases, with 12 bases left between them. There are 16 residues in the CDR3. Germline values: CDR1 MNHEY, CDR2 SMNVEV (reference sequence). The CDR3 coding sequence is TGTGCCAGCAGTTTATGGGGGGCGGGAGCCTACAATGAGCAGTTCTTC. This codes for CASSLWGAGAYNEQFF.

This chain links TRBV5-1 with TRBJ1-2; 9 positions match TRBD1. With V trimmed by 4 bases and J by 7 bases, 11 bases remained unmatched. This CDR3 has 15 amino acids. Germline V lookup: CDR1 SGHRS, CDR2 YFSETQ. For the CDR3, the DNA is TGCGCCAGCAGCCCGGCTGGGACAGGGTTTGTTGGCTACACCTTC. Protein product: CASSPAGTGFVGYTF. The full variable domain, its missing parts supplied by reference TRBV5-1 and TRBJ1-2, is KAGVTQTPRYLIKTRGQQVTLSCSPISGHRSVSWYQQTPGQGLQFLFEYFSETQRNKGNFPGRFSGRQFSNSRSEMNVSTLELGDSALYLCASSPAGTGFVGYTFGSGTRLTVV.

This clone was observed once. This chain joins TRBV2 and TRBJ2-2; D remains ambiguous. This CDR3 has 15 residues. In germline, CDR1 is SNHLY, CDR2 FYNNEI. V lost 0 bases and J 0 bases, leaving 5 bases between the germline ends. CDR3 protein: CASSEAPTNTGELFF. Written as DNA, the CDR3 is TGTGCCAGCAGTGAAGCCCCCACGAACACCGGGGAGCTGTTTTTT.

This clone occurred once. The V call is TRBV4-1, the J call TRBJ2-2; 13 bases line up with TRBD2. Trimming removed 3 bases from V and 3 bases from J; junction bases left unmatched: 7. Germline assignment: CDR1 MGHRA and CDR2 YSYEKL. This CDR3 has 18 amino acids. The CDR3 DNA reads TGCGCCAGCAGCCAGCACGGACTAGCGGGGGTTGACACCGGGGAGCTGTTTTTT. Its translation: CASSQHGLAGVDTGELFF.

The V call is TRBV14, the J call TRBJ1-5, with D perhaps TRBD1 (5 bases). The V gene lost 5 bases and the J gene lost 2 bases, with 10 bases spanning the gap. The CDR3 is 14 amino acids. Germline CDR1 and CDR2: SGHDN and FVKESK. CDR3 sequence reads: CASSTAGGNQPQHF. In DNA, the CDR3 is TGTGCCAGCAGCACGGCGGGGGGCAATCAGCCCCAGCATTTT.

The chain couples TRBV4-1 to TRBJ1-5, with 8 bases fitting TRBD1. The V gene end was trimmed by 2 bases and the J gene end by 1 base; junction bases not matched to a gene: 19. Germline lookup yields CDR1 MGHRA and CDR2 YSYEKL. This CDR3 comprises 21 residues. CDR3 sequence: CASSQYARWTGSGLSNQPQHF. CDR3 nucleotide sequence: TGCGCCAGCAGCCAATACGCGAGATGGACAGGGTCGGGCTTAAGCAATCAGCCCCAGCATTTT.

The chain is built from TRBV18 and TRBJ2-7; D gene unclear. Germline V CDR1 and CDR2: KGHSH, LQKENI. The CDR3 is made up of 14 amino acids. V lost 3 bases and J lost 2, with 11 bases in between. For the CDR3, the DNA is TGTGCCAGCTCACCTCGACTGTGGGCCTACGAGCAGTACTTC. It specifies CASSPRLWAYEQYF.

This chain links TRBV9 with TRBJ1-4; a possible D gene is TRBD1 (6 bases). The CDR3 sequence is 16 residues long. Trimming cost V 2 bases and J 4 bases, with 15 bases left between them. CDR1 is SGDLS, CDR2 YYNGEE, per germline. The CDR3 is CASSVGLDSLNEKLFF. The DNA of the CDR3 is TGTGCCAGCAGCGTCGGCTTGGACAGCCTTAATGAAAAACTGTTTTTT.

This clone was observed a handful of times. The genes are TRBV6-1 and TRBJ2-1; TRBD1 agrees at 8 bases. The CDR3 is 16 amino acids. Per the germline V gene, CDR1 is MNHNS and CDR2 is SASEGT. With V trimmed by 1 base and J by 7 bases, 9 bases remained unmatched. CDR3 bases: TGTGCCAGCAGTGAAGATCATGGACAGGGTAGGAATGAGCAGTTCTTC. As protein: CASSEDHGQGRNEQFF.

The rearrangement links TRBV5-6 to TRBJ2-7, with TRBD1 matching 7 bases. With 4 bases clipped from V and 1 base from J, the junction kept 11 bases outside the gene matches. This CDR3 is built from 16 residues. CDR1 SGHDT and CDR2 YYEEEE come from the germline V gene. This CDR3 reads CASSAPGQLVSYEQYF. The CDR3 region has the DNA TGTGCCAGCAGCGCCCCGGGACAGCTTGTTTCCTACGAGCAGTACTTC.

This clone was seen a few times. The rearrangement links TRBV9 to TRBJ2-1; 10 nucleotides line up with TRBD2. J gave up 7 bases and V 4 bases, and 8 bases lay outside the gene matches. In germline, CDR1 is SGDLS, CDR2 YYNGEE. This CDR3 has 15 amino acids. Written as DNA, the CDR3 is TGTGCCAGCAGCCTGGGACTAGCGCCCACAAATGAGCAGTTCTTC. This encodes CASSLGLAPTNEQFF.

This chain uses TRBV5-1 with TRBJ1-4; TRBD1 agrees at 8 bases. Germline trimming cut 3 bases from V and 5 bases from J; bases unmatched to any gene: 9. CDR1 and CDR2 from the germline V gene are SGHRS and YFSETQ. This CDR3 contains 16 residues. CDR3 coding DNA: TGCGCCAGCAGCTCCGGGGCCAGGACAGGGAATGAAAAACTGTTTTTT. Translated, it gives CASSSGARTGNEKLFF.

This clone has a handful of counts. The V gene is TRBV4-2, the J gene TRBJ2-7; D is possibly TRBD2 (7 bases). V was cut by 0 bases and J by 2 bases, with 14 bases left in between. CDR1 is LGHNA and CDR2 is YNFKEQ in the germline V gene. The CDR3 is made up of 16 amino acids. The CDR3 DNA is TGTGCCAGCAGCCAAGATTACGGGGAGGGGGCCTACGAGCAGTACTTC. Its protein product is CASSQDYGEGAYEQYF.

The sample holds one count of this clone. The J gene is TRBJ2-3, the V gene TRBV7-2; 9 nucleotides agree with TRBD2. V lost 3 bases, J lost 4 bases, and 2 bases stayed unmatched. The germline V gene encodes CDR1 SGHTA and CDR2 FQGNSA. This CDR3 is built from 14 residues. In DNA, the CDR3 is TGTGCCAGCAGCTTGGGACTAGCCCCAGATACGCAGTATTTT. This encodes CASSLGLAPDTQYF.

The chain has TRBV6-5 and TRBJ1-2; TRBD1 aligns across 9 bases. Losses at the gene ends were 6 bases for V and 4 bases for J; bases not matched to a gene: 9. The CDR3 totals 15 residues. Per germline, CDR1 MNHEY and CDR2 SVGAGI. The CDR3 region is CASRGTGKSGYGYTF. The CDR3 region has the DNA TGTGCCAGCAGGGGGACAGGGAAATCAGGCTATGGCTACACCTTC.